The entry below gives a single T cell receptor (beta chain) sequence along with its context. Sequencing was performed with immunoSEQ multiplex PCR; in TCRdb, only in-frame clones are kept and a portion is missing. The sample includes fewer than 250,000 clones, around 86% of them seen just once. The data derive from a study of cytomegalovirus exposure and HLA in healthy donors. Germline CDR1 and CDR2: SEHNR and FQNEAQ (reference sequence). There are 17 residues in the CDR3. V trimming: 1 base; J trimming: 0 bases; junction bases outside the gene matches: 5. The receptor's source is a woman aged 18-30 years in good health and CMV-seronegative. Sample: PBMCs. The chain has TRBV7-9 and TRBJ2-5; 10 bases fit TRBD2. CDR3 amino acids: CASSLGLLAGDQETQYF. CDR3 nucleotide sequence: TGTGCCAGCAGCTTAGGGTTGCTAGCGGGAGACCAAGAGACCCAGTACTTC.